This TCR beta chain is from a study of siplizumab effects on memory and regulatory T cells. The study, taken as a whole, reports: Memory cells that were CD4+ and unstimulated gave rise to alloreactive sequences, which siplizumab significantly reduced.

Comment on this clone: What it recognizes is unknown.

The method was immunoSEQ multiplex PCR; TCRdb's version includes in-frame clones alone and lacks a portion of them. The sample yields 95,000 to 100,000 clones, approximately 91% seen once. The clonotype originates from a human donor in good health. The sample taken for sequencing was non-Treg CD4+ T cells sorted from blood.

CDR3 sequence (DNA): TGTGCCAGTAGTATTGGCCCCGACCGGTATAGCTACGAGCAGTACTTC. Its translation is CASSIGPDRYSYEQYF. The V and J genes are TRBV19 and TRBJ2-7; D not certain. The CDR3 loop spans 16 amino acids. V lost 3 bases and J 3 bases, leaving 18 bases between the germline ends. Germline V gene lookup returns CDR1 LNHDA and CDR2 SQIVND (reference sequence).